The rows below give T cell receptor beta chains drawn from one sample of a study of neurological immune-mediated disorders. TCRdb re-called the 5' RACE reads through MiXCR, storing one row per CDR3 protein. The top ten clones hold 1.3% of a sample with 100,000 to 150,000 distinct CDR3 sequences, approximately 3.2% of them seen once. What was sequenced was PBMCs. These receptor sequences come from a woman in her twenties or thirties with multiple sclerosis. CDR3s include the opening cysteine and the closing phenylalanine or tryptophan.

CDR3aa,v_gene,len
CASSHEFSMNTEAFF,TRBV4-1,15
CASSYGGTPYEQYF,TRBV27,14
CASSLEGGPDTQYF,TRBV5-1,14
CASSLGETLTGELFF,TRBV12-3/TRBV12-4,15
CSLIDSRGTNQPQHF,TRBV20-1,15
CSARDTERETQYF,TRBV20-1,13
CAISESAGFHEQFF,TRBV10-3,14
CASSTLRGPGANVLTF,TRBV6-2/TRBV6-3,16
CASSHRTRPTGELFF,TRBV7-8,15
CASSPTSGGPRTGELFF,TRBV9,17
CSAPGTSGRPGDTQYF,TRBV20-1,16
CSARAPSRGEYEQYF,TRBV20-1,15
CASSARGQSSYEQYF,TRBV19,15
CSALDGTLTYEQYF,TRBV20-1,14
CSAPRGGLGLYEQFF,TRBV20-1,15
CASSYSPNDRLQFF,TRBV6-5,14
CASSYRGNTEAFF,TRBV6-5,13
CASSLARPGEEKLFF,TRBV7-9,15
CASTRRRGLHGYTF,TRBV10-2,14
CASSAQPGTDTQYF,TRBV5-1,14
CASNLPTGELFF,TRBV12-3/TRBV12-4,12
CASSLNQNQPQHF,TRBV12-3/TRBV12-4,13
CSAGPVESYNEQFF,TRBV20-1,14
CASSYGTGVTDTQYF,TRBV6-6,15
CSASRHTEAFF,TRBV20-1,11
CASSLVRTAYYGYTF,TRBV4-3,15
CASSLAGRSRYEQYF,TRBV7-9,15
CSVAQLVGGETQYF,TRBV29-1,14
CAWSGVTGQPQHF,TRBV30,13